This T cell receptor beta chain came from a study of Tregs in tolerant kidney transplant recipients. This clone is a singleton in its sample. Its antigen remains unknown. Whole-study findings and limits: Tregs expanded with activated donor B cells seemed most donor-specific.

The assay was immunoSEQ multiplex PCR, and TCRdb's table has in-frame clones only and misses some. The sample shows 35,000 to 50,000 clones, 95% to 96% of them seen only once. The receptor comes from a human donor in good health. The specimen sequenced was Tregs from blood cultured with allogeneic cells.

In nucleotides, the CDR3 is TGTGCCATCAGTGAATACCTGCCACTAGCGGGAGACTACAATGAGCAGTTCTTC. It yields the protein CAISEYLPLAGDYNEQFF. J is TRBJ2-1 and V is TRBV10-3; 11 bases are a match to TRBD2. CDR1 is ENHRY and CDR2 is SYGVKD in the germline V gene. The trim removed 3 bases at V and 3 bases at J, leaving 10 bases unmatched. The CDR3 length is 18 residues.